Listed below are T cell receptor beta chains from one sample, sequenced in a study of blood T cell repertoires in COVID-19. Sequencing was performed with immunoSEQ multiplex PCR; in TCRdb, only in-frame clones are kept and a portion is missing. The sample includes approximately 210,000 clones, around 80% of them seen just once. Sequenced sample: peripheral blood. All receptors come from a man aged 25 to 45 with active or convalescent COVID-19. The CDR3 runs from the conserved cysteine through the conserved F or W. A D gene is named only where the DNA matches it firmly. Not every row has a clone size; where given, it reads once, few, many or a size class.

d_call clone_size j_call v_call cdr3_aa cdr3_nt
TRBD1 - TRBJ1-2 TRBV18 CASSPPVTGGNGYTF TGTGCCAGCTCACCACCGGTGACAGGGGGGAATGGCTACACCTTC
- - TRBJ2-7 TRBV7-2 CASSPYGNTYEQYF TGTGCCAGCAGCCCGTACGGGAACACCTACGAGCAGTACTTC
TRBD1 once TRBJ2-6 TRBV7-9 CASSPGPGQKTF TGTGCCAGCAGCCCTGGGCCGGGACAGAAGACTTTC
- - TRBJ2-1 TRBV18 CASSKTQTTGEQFF TGTGCCAGCTCAAAGACCCAAACTACGGGTGAGCAGTTCTTC
TRBD1 - TRBJ1-2 TRBV5-4 CASSLDRGPYGYTF TGTGCCAGCAGCTTGGACAGGGGACCCTATGGCTACACCTTC
TRBD2 few TRBJ2-4 TRBV6-2/TRBV6-3 CASSRSTSGAGKNIQYF TGTGCCAGCAGTCGTTCGACTAGCGGGGCGGGCAAAAACATTCAGTACTTC
- few TRBJ1-5 TRBV7-2 CASSPLGGQPQHF TGTGCCAGCAGCCCCCTGGGGGGGCAGCCCCAGCATTTT
- - TRBJ1-1 TRBV28 CASRGSLTEAFF TGTGCCAGCAGGGGGAGTTTGACTGAAGCTTTCTTT
TRBD1 - TRBJ2-7 TRBV9 CASSPGQGAYEQYF TGTGCCAGCAGCCCGGGACAGGGGGCCTACGAGCAGTACTTC
- - TRBJ2-5 TRBV6-2/TRBV6-3 CASSPRRETQYF TGTGCCAGCAGTCCCCGGCGGGAGACCCAGTACTTC
TRBD2 - TRBJ2-5 TRBV6-2/TRBV6-3 CASSNPGLAETQYF TGTGCCAGCAGCAACCCGGGACTAGCTGAGACCCAGTACTTC
TRBD1 - TRBJ1-3 TRBV7-2 CASSYRTGAGNTIYF TGTGCCAGCAGCTATAGGACAGGGGCTGGAAACACCATATATTTT
- - TRBJ1-5 TRBV30 CAWSVSSGGNQPQHF TGTGCCTGGAGTGTATCGTCGGGGGGCAATCAGCCCCAGCATTTT
TRBD1 - TRBJ2-1 TRBV11-1 CASSFRTGGGNEQFF TGTGCCAGCAGCTTCCGGACAGGGGGCGGGAATGAGCAGTTCTTC
TRBD2 - TRBJ2-3 TRBV7-7 CASSLGSGSTTDTQYF TGTGCTAGCAGCTTAGGTAGCGGGAGCACCACAGATACGCAGTATTTT
- - TRBJ2-2 TRBV14 CASSLGAINGELFF TGTGCCAGCAGCCTGGGGGCGATCAACGGGGAGCTGTTTTTT
- - TRBJ1-1 TRBV12-3/TRBV12-4 CASSLGGVGAFF TGTGCCAGCAGTTTGGGAGGGGTTGGGGCTTTCTTT
- once TRBJ2-5 TRBV19 CASSHTGTAGTQYF TGTGCCAGTAGCCACACAGGGACCGCGGGGACCCAGTACTTC
- - TRBJ1-4 TRBV15 CATSRVATNEKLFF TGTGCCACCAGCAGAGTAGCAACTAATGAAAAACTGTTTTTT
- - TRBJ2-1 TRBV13 CASSLGGNEQFF TGTGCCAGCAGCCTCGGCGGCAATGAGCAGTTCTTC
TRBD1 - TRBJ2-1 TRBV18 CASSPPSGQGANEQFF TGTGCCAGCTCACCACCGTCGGGACAGGGGGCTAATGAGCAGTTCTTC
TRBD1 few TRBJ1-2 TRBV4-3 CASSQDQKGSWTGAYTF TGCGCCAGCAGCCAAGATCAAAAGGGATCTTGGACAGGGGCCTACACCTTC
- - TRBJ1-2 TRBV2 CASSGEENYGYTF TGTGCCAGCAGTGGGGAGGAGAACTATGGCTACACCTTC
- - TRBJ1-4 TRBV28 CASTSGGGYEKLFF TGTGCCAGCACCTCGGGGGGGGGTTATGAAAAACTGTTTTTT
TRBD2 - TRBJ2-2 TRBV6-2/TRBV6-3 CASSDLLAGATIGELFF TGTGCCAGCAGTGACTTACTAGCGGGAGCGACAATTGGGGAGCTGTTTTTT
- - TRBJ2-7 TRBV5-1 CASSLGQAIGEQYF TGCGCCAGCAGCTTGGGGCAGGCCATAGGCGAGCAGTACTTC
- once TRBJ1-2 TRBV1 CTSSRTGRAYGYTF TGCACCAGCAGCCGGACAGGAAGGGCGTATGGCTACACCTTC
- few TRBJ1-5 TRBV6-2/TRBV6-3 CASRPQGGRLPTHQHF TGTGCCAGCAGACCTCAGGGAGGCAGGCTACCAACACATCAGCATTTT
TRBD2 - TRBJ2-1 TRBV24-1 CATSLSGTSGDFYNEQFF TGTGCCACCAGTTTATCCGGGACTAGCGGGGATTTTTACAATGAGCAGTTCTTC
- - TRBJ2-3 TRBV4-1 CASCETVTDTQYF TGCGCCAGCTGTGAGACAGTCACAGATACGCAGTATTTT
TRBD1 - TRBJ1-5 TRBV2 CASTGGTGANQPQHF TGTGCCAGCACCGGGGGGACAGGGGCAAATCAGCCCCAGCATTTT
- once TRBJ1-1 TRBV7-6 CASTSGRGNTEAFF TGTGCCAGCACCTCGGGGAGGGGAAACACTGAAGCTTTCTTT
- - TRBJ2-5 TRBV18 CASSPKETQYF TGTGCCAGCTCACCTAAAGAGACCCAGTACTTC
TRBD1 - TRBJ1-2 TRBV28 CASRTGFNGYTF TGTGCCAGCAGGACAGGGTTTAATGGCTACACCTTC
- - TRBJ1-4 TRBV18 CASSSGQNEKLFF TGTGCCAGCTCATCCGGTCAAAATGAAAAACTGTTTTTT
- - TRBJ1-4 TRBV5-1 CASSLMTVNEKLFF TGCGCCAGCAGCTTGATGACAGTTAATGAAAAACTGTTTTTT
TRBD1 - TRBJ1-6 TRBV19 CASSWGTGVNSPLHF TGTGCCAGTAGTTGGGGGACAGGGGTTAATTCACCCCTCCACTTT
- - TRBJ2-3 TRBV4-3 CASSQGAGNGDTQYF TGCGCCAGCAGCCAAGGTGCGGGGAACGGGGATACGCAGTATTTT
- - TRBJ2-2 TRBV5-1 CASSLVRNTGELFF TGCGCCAGCAGCTTGGTTCGGAACACCGGGGAGCTGTTTTTT
TRBD1 - TRBJ2-5 TRBV12-3/TRBV12-4 CASSLGGQEYF TGTGCCAGCAGTTTAGGGGGACAGGAGTACTTC
- once TRBJ2-1 TRBV24-1 CATSDRAGLQQFF TGTGCCACCAGTGACCGGGCAGGGTTACAGCAGTTCTTC
- - TRBJ2-3 TRBV18 CASSPGSDTQYF TGTGCCAGCTCCCCGGGATCAGATACGCAGTATTTT
- - TRBJ1-2 TRBV18 CASSLRRGARGYTF TGTGCCAGCTCACTCAGGCGGGGGGCGCGTGGCTACACCTTC
TRBD1 - TRBJ1-2 TRBV9 CASSVGSGGLYGYTF TGTGCCAGCAGCGTAGGGTCAGGGGGGCTATATGGCTACACCTTC
TRBD1 once TRBJ2-2 TRBV3-1/TRBV3-2 CASSATLILGQGSGELFF TGTGCCAGCAGCGCCACTCTAATACTAGGACAGGGCAGCGGGGAGCTGTTTTTT
- - TRBJ2-6 TRBV6-5 CASSYSRGGANVLTF TGTGCCAGCAGTTACTCGCGGGGAGGGGCCAACGTCCTGACTTTC
TRBD1 once TRBJ1-5 TRBV7-2 CASSPMEGAYQPQHF TGTGCCAGCAGCCCAATGGAGGGGGCTTATCAGCCCCAGCATTTT